The 20 T cell receptor beta chains below come from one sample, sequenced in a study of blood T cell repertoires in COVID-19. The protocol was immunoSEQ multiplex PCR, while the TCRdb copy is restricted to in-frame clones and leaves out a portion. The table has roughly 190,000 clones, roughly nine tenths seen once; the top ten hold 2% to 2.5%. Source material: PBMCs or T cells enriched from blood (not recorded which). All receptors come from a woman under 40 who had recovered from COVID-19.

V usage is TRBV6-4 and J usage is TRBJ1-6; 7 nucleotides align to TRBD1. The CDR3 is 15 residues long. The germline gives CDR1 MRHNA, CDR2 SNTAGT. The junction had 5 bases not matched to a gene; V was cut back by 3 bases and J by 6 bases. The CDR3 is CASSESGDSNSPLHF. The CDR3 DNA sequence: TGTGCCAGCAGTGAATCGGGGGACAGTAATTCACCCCTCCACTTT.

The chain combines TRBV21-1 with TRBJ1-5; the D segment call TRBD1 is taken from the table without a DNA check. TRBV21-1 is noted as a pseudogene. The CDR3 is made up of 15 amino acids. The CDR3 here is CASSKGTGSNQPQHF. The CDR3 coding sequence is TGTGCCAGCAGCAAAGGGACAGGGAGCAATCAGCCCCAGCATTTT.

The chain joins TRBV7-9 to TRBJ2-3; 8 bases fit TRBD2. There are 17 residues in the CDR3. Losses at the gene ends were 5 bases for V and 4 bases for J; bases not matched to a gene: 14. In germline, CDR1 is SEHNR, CDR2 FQNEAQ (reference sequence). The CDR3 sequence is CASSPNRTGTRSDTQYF. The CDR3 nucleotides read TGTGCCAGCAGCCCAAATCGTACCGGGACTAGGTCAGATACGCAGTATTTT.

A few counts support this clone. V gene TRBV5-5 combines with J gene TRBJ2-3; tentatively, D is TRBD2 (5 bases). Germline CDR1 and CDR2: SGHKS and YYEKEE (reference sequence). CDR3 length: 15 amino acids. The V end lost 4 bases, the J end lost 0 bases, and 12 bases lay between the germline ends. In DNA, the CDR3 is TGTGCCAGCAGCCCGGACGGCGGGAGCACAGATACGCAGTATTTT. This translates into CASSPDGGSTDTQYF.

This clone occurred once. The rearrangement uses TRBV29-1 and TRBJ2-2; TRBD1 aligns across 7 bases. Trimming took 6 bases from V and 3 from J; bases not matched to a gene: 7. Germline V CDR1 and CDR2: SQVTM, ANQGSEA. The CDR3 contains 14 residues. The DNA of the CDR3 is TGCAGCGTAGCGACAGGGAGCGACACCGGGGAGCTGTTTTTT. Protein product: CSVATGSDTGELFF.

In DNA, the CDR3 is TGTGCCAGCAGTTACTTATTTGACACGGGCACAGATACGCAGTATTTT. It translates to CASSYLFDTGTDTQYF. The V and J genes are TRBV6-5 and TRBJ2-3; D is uncertain. This CDR3 is built from 16 residues. V was trimmed by 1 base and J by 1 base, leaving 12 bases between them. Per the germline V gene, CDR1 is MNHEY and CDR2 is SVGAGI.

In this sample, this clone turned up a few times. The V call is TRBV4-2, the J call TRBJ1-4, with D possibly being TRBD1 (5 bases). The CDR3 is 15 amino acids. Germline V CDR1 and CDR2: LGHNA, YNFKEQ. Trimming left V 0 bases short and J 8 bases short, with 13 bases between. In DNA form, the CDR3 reads TGTGCCAGCAGCCAAGAGGGGGGAGGTCGGGAAAAACTGTTTTTT. Amino acid sequence: CASSQEGGGREKLFF.

V and J are TRBV18 and TRBJ1-4; D might be TRBD1 (5 bases). V lost 2 bases, J lost 6 bases, and 16 bases lay in between. Looked up from germline, CDR1 is KGHSH and CDR2 is LQKENI. This CDR3 region has 16 residues. CDR3: CASSPLFGGSDEKLFF. DNA for the CDR3: TGTGCCAGCTCACCATTATTTGGGGGGTCGGATGAAAAACTGTTTTTT. The whole variable domain, filled in from reference TRBV18 and TRBJ1-4, reads NAGVMQNPRHLVRRRGQEARLRCSPMKGHSHVYWYRQLPEEGLKFMVYLQKENIIDESGMPKERFSAEFPKEGPSILRIQQVVRGDSAAYFCASSPLFGGSDEKLFFGSGTQLSVL.

This chain links TRBV11-3 with TRBJ2-7; D remains unclear. CDR1 and CDR2 from the germline V gene are SGHNT and YENEEA. V lost 3 bases, J lost 0 bases, and 6 bases lay in between. The CDR3 runs to 13 residues. DNA of the CDR3: TGTGCCAGCAGCTTCAGGAACTCCTACGAGCAGTACTTC. It is translated as CASSFRNSYEQYF.

The rearrangement joins TRBV7-9 to TRBJ1-6, with TRBD1 identical over 10 bases. The CDR3 runs to 16 residues. Germline V gene lookup returns CDR1 SEHNR and CDR2 FQNEAQ (reference sequence). Trimming took 6 bases from V and 6 from J; bases not matched to a gene: 8. CDR3 residues: CASRGQGGVGNSPLHF. CDR3 DNA sequence: TGTGCCAGCAGAGGACAGGGGGGAGTAGGTAATTCACCCCTCCACTTT.

This clone was seen once. The rearrangement links TRBV20-1 to TRBJ1-1; D is ambiguous. The CDR3 extends over 11 amino acids. Trimming stripped 5 bases from V and 3 bases from J, with 7 bases between. CDR1 and CDR2 from the germline V gene are DFQATT and SNEGSKA (reference sequence). CDR3 in DNA: TGCAGTGCTGGCGGCCACACTGAAGCTTTCTTT. Its protein product is CSAGGHTEAFF.

The V gene is TRBV6-6, the J gene TRBJ2-7; D might be TRBD2 (6 bases). This CDR3 comprises 14 residues. V was shortened by 2 bases and J by 2 bases, with 10 bases between the two germline ends. Germline V lookup: CDR1 MNHNY, CDR2 SVGAGI (reference sequence). In DNA form, the CDR3 reads TGTGCCAGCAGTTACAACCCGGGGGCCTACGAGCAGTACTTC. This codes for CASSYNPGAYEQYF.

This chain connects TRBV19 to TRBJ1-5; 9 bases are a match to TRBD1. CDR3 size: 16 residues. Germline values: CDR1 LNHDA, CDR2 SQIVND (reference sequence). J lost 2 bases, V lost 4 bases, and 6 bases had no gene match. The CDR3 coding sequence is TGTGCCAGTAGTACGGGACAGGGCTCTGGCAATCAGCCCCAGCATTTT. Its translation is CASSTGQGSGNQPQHF.

The chain carries TRBV6-1 and TRBJ2-1; no clear D. Trimming stripped 0 bases from V and 4 bases from J, with 4 bases between. Per the germline V gene, CDR1 is MNHNS and CDR2 is SASEGT. The CDR3 spans 13 residues. This CDR3 reads CASSEAQYNEQFF. In DNA, the CDR3 is TGTGCCAGCAGTGAAGCTCAATACAATGAGCAGTTCTTC.

Here the CDR3 reads CASSLDLGVSYEQYF. The CDR3 nucleotides read TGTGCCAGCAGCTTAGATCTAGGCGTCTCCTACGAGCAGTACTTC. This chain connects TRBV11-3 to TRBJ2-7; no firm D call. Trimming left V 0 bases short and J 0 bases short, with 9 bases between. Germline CDR1 SGHNT, CDR2 YENEEA. The CDR3 sequence is 15 residues long.

The chain uses TRBV6-2 or TRBV6-3 and TRBJ2-1, with 7 bases identical to TRBD1. This CDR3 has 15 amino acids. The V gene's germline CDR1 is MNHEY and CDR2 SVGEGT. V was pared by 6 bases and J by 5 bases, with 10 bases of the junction left unmatched. The CDR3 sequence is CASSRDRAANNEQFF. The DNA of the CDR3 is TGTGCCAGCAGCCGTGACAGGGCAGCAAACAATGAGCAGTTCTTC.

This clone was counted a single time. The chain has TRBV3-1 (or the pseudogene TRBV3-2) and TRBJ2-1, with TRBD2 matching over 15 bases. The length of the CDR3 is 19 residues. The germline gives CDR1 LGHDT, CDR2 YNNKEL (reference sequence). Trimming removed 1 base from V and 6 bases from J; junction bases left unmatched: 10. This CDR3 is CASSQVRTSGGAGLNEQFF. CDR3 nucleotides: TGTGCCAGCAGCCAAGTGAGGACTAGCGGGGGGGCCGGTCTCAATGAGCAGTTCTTC.

This CDR3 is CASNGQGAHQPQHF. CDR3 DNA: TGTGCCAGCAATGGACAGGGGGCCCATCAGCCCCAGCATTTT. The chain joins TRBV2 to TRBJ1-5; 11 positions agree with TRBD1. Looked up from germline, CDR1 is SNHLY and CDR2 is FYNNEI. This CDR3 is built from 14 residues. The V and J ends lost 7 bases and 5 bases, in that order; junction bases with no gene match: 4. The full variable domain, rest sourced from reference TRBV2 and TRBJ1-5, is EPEVTQTPSHQVTQMGQEVILRCVPISNHLYFYWYRQILGQKVEFLVSFYNNEISEKSEIFDDQFSVERPDGSNFTLKIRSTKLEDSAMYFCASNGQGAHQPQHFGDGTRLSIL.

Only one count was recorded for this clone. The gene calls are TRBV6-5 and TRBJ1-5; perhaps TRBD1 as D (6 bases). The germline V gene encodes CDR1 MNHEY and CDR2 SVGAGI. The CDR3 is made up of 15 amino acids. Between the trimmed V and J ends, which lost 6 bases and 4 bases, there was a span of 16 bases. The CDR3 is CASSLMGTPNQPQHF. In DNA, the CDR3 is TGTGCCAGCAGCCTGATGGGGACACCAAATCAGCCCCAGCATTTT.

V and J are TRBV12-3 or TRBV12-4 and TRBJ1-2; D possibly corresponds to TRBD1 (5 bases). The V end lost 1 base, the J end lost 6 bases, and 9 bases lay between the germline ends. The CDR3 totals 13 residues. This CDR3 reads CASSLVRGDGYTF. The CDR3 nucleotides are TGTGCCAGCAGTTTAGTTCGGGGGGATGGCTACACCTTC.